The T cell receptor (beta chain) described here comes from a study of T cells in Graves' hyperthyroidism and ophthalmopathy. Study details: Once the initial diagnosis was made, peripheral blood was obtained before any treatment.

Whole-study results and caveats: Most thyroid clonotypes expanded above 0.001 were also detected in blood. Stable hyperthyroidism and ophthalmopathy were separated using 13 V-J signatures.

RNA transcripts were the template for amplifying TCR beta CDR3 regions. An initial round of RT-PCR targeting the TCR CDR3 relied on the HTBI primer set. TCRdb reanalysed the multiplex PCR reads using MiXCR and keeps one entry per CDR3 protein. The table has about 380,000 distinct CDR3 sequences, around 20% seen once; the top ten hold 35% to 50%. The germline gives CDR1 DFQATT, CDR2 SNEGSKA (reference sequence). The CDR3 has 13 amino acids. The V gene lost 5 bases and the J gene lost 10 bases, with 18 bases spanning the gap. In regard to this clonotype: Antigen: not known.

The genes are TRBV20-1 and TRBJ2-1, with D tentatively TRBD2 (6 bases). The sequence derives from a man between 18 and 29 years old with Graves' ophthalmopathy. The sequencing sample was made of blood. CDR3 DNA sequence: TGCAGTGCTTACTCCGGGACTCCCAAAGAGCAGTTCTTC. It is translated as CSAYSGTPKEQFF.